The source of this TCR beta chain is a study of a mutant IDH1 vaccine in newly diagnosed glioma. The wider study: Patients were started on vaccination 4-6 weeks after radiotherapy alone, or with temozolomide cycles.

The CDR3 contains 13 residues. V lost 1 base to trimming and J lost 5 bases, with 8 bases between them. CDR1 is SGHTA, CDR2 FQGTGA, per germline. Described time point: week 23, last vaccination. A single vaccine dose contained 300 ug of mutant IDH1 20-mer peptide, and topical imiquimod was used with it. A note on this clone: Its antigen is still unknown.

TCRdb keeps only in-frame clones here, not all; method: immunoSEQ multiplex PCR. The table lists approximately 35,000 clones, approximately 88% of them singletons. The rearrangement uses TRBV7-3 and TRBJ1-1; D not certain. This sequence originates from a man in his forties with glioma. The sequencing here drew on PBMCs, taken from a glioma patient whose treatment included an IDH1 peptide vaccine. The DNA of the CDR3 is TGTGCCAGCAGCTTAAGTTTTAGGACTGAAGCTTTCTTT. It codes for CASSLSFRTEAFF.